The subject of this entry is one T cell receptor beta chain. Time point reported: baseline, week 1 (first vaccination visit). Treatment here: pre-vaccination baseline after standard-of-care therapy. TCRdb's table, derived via immunoSEQ multiplex PCR, lists solely in-frame clones and lacks some. This table holds fewer than 85,000 clones, approximately 86% found once. This sample stems from a study of a mutant IDH1 vaccine in newly diagnosed glioma. CDR1 is SNHLY, CDR2 FYNNEI, per germline. The CDR3 consists of 15 residues. J was trimmed by 4 bases and V by 6 bases; bases with no gene match: 9. This chain links TRBV2 with TRBJ2-1; 7 bases map to TRBD2. Sequencing used PBMCs, obtained from a glioma patient treated with radiotherapy, temozolomide or both. The receptor was derived from a man aged 25-45 years with glioma. For the CDR3, the DNA is TGTGCCAGCAGGCCCGAGGGAGGGGAATACAATGAGCAGTTCTTC. It translates to CASRPEGGEYNEQFF.